This is a list of T cell receptor beta chains from one sample in a study of Graves' ophthalmopathy and Graves' hyperthyroidism. TCRdb called the multiplex PCR reads again in MiXCR, with one record for every CDR3 protein. Found here are about 740,000 distinct CDR3 sequences, 35% to 50% of them singletons; the top ten hold less than 55%. The sample was peripheral blood. Every receptor here comes from an adult man with Graves' ophthalmopathy. CDR3s include the opening cysteine and the closing phenylalanine or tryptophan. A D gene is named only where the DNA matches it firmly. Clone size is given for some rows only: seen once, a few or many times, or a class if the clone is expanded.

V	size	J	D	CDR3	DNA
TRBV7-9	-	TRBJ2-7	-	CASSYSQRWEQYF	TGTGCCAGCAGTTACTCCCAGCGGTGGGAGCAGTACTTC
TRBV10-3	few	TRBJ2-1	-	CAISVGGGPGNEQFF	TGTGCCATCAGTGTAGGGGGGGGCCCCGGCAATGAGCAGTTCTTC
TRBV6-6	-	TRBJ1-2	-	CASRLDSLPGYGYTF	TGTGCCAGCAGACTGGACAGCCTTCCTGGATATGGCTACACCTTC
TRBV24-1	many	TRBJ2-6	-	CATSDQKRSGANVLTF	TGTGCCACCAGTGATCAGAAGCGCTCTGGGGCCAACGTCCTGACTTTC
TRBV10-3	few	TRBJ1-4	-	CASSYSARSLSLFF	TGTGCCAGCAGTTACTCGGCCCGTTCTCTTAGTCTGTTTTTT
TRBV7-9	few	TRBJ1-1	-	CASSLRGDGENTEAFF	TGTGCCAGCAGCTTAAGGGGGGACGGGGAGAACACTGAAGCTTTCTTT
TRBV29-1	once	TRBJ1-4	-	CSVEGEKLFF	TGCAGCGTTGAAGGTGAAAAACTGTTTTTT
TRBV7-9	-	TRBJ2-7	-	CASSFPAFNYEQYF	TGTGCCAGCAGCTTCCCCGCATTTAATTACGAGCAGTACTTC
TRBV20-1	-	TRBJ2-5	-	CSARDYVQETTQYF	TGCAGTGCTAGAGATTATGTACAGGAAACGACCCAGTACTTC
TRBV25-1	-	TRBJ1-1	TRBD1	CASSKGGRRVEAFF	TGTGCCAGCAGCAAAGGGGGCAGGCGGGTGGAAGCTTTCTTT
TRBV6-5	few	TRBJ1-2	-	CASSYSASLYGYTF	TGTGCCAGCAGTTACTCGGCCAGTCTCTATGGCTACACCTTC
TRBV7-2	many	TRBJ1-4	-	CASSHGGSNEKLFF	TGTGCCAGCAGCCATGGGGGGTCTAATGAAAAACTGTTTTTT
TRBV29-1	-	TRBJ2-3	TRBD2	CSNLGRLAGTDTQYF	TGCAGCAATTTAGGTCGGCTAGCGGGCACAGATACGCAGTATTTT
TRBV7-2	many	TRBJ1-2	TRBD1	CASSLGGQASDYGYTF	TGTGCCAGCAGCTTAGGTGGACAGGCATCTGACTATGGCTACACCTTC
TRBV6-4	-	TRBJ2-2	-	CASSVEANTGELFF	TGTGCCAGCAGTGTAGAGGCAAACACCGGGGAGCTGTTTTTT
TRBV7-2	many	TRBJ2-7	TRBD1	CASSLPDRGNEQYF	TGTGCCAGCAGCTTGCCGGACAGGGGGAACGAGCAGTACTTC
TRBV12-3/TRBV12-4	few	TRBJ1-5	TRBD1	CASRRQGFAQHF	TGTGCCAGCAGGAGACAGGGTTTCGCCCAGCATTTT
TRBV20-1	many	TRBJ1-5	-	CSARLGGPQHF	TGCAGTGCTCGGTTGGGAGGGCCCCAGCATTTT
TRBV7-9	-	TRBJ2-5	-	CASRSGKRGETQYF	TGTGCCAGCAGATCCGGGAAAAGGGGTGAGACCCAGTACTTC
TRBV25-1	-	TRBJ2-2	-	CASSLGLTGVTGELFF	TGTGCCAGCAGTTTAGGTCTCACGGGAGTCACCGGGGAGCTGTTTTTT
TRBV7-9	-	TRBJ1-2	-	CASSLGFSSNYGYTF	TGTGCCAGCAGCTTAGGCTTTTCATCTAACTATGGCTACACCTTC
TRBV7-6	many	TRBJ1-3	TRBD1	CASSLAPGQGIGNTIYF	TGTGCCAGCAGCTTAGCGCCGGGACAGGGCATTGGAAACACCATATATTTT
TRBV15	-	TRBJ2-6	TRBD1	CATKADRAAGANVLTF	TGTGCCACCAAAGCTGACAGGGCTGCTGGGGCCAACGTCCTGACTTTC
TRBV15	-	TRBJ2-5	-	CATSRDWVTGPQYF	TGTGCCACCAGCAGAGATTGGGTCACAGGGCCCCAGTACTTC
TRBV7-9	-	TRBJ2-2	-	CATPKGTGELFF	TGTGCCACACCGAAAGGGACCGGGGAGCTGTTTTTT
TRBV20-1	-	TRBJ2-7	TRBD1	CSATSGTASYEQYF	TGCAGTGCTACTTCCGGGACAGCATCCTACGAGCAGTACTTC
TRBV5-8	-	TRBJ2-7	-	CASSLDGKYEQYF	TGTGCCAGCAGCTTGGACGGCAAATACGAGCAGTACTTC
TRBV29-1	many	TRBJ2-5	-	CSGTPEGETQYF	TGCAGCGGCACGCCAGAGGGGGAGACCCAGTACTTC
TRBV20-1	-	TRBJ2-5	TRBD1	CSAPPSAGGYQETQYF	TGCAGTGCTCCGCCGTCAGCAGGGGGTTACCAAGAGACCCAGTACTTC
TRBV12-3/TRBV12-4	-	TRBJ2-5	-	CASRPGPSQYF	TGTGCCAGCAGACCTGGACCTTCCCAGTACTTC
TRBV24-1	many	TRBJ2-2	-	CATSDFGDTGELFF	TGTGCCACCAGTGATTTCGGAGACACCGGGGAGCTGTTTTTT
TRBV5-4	-	TRBJ1-2	-	CASSNDGVGYTF	TGTGCCAGCAGCAATGACGGAGTTGGCTACACCTTC
TRBV15	-	TRBJ2-3	-	CATSGQSDTQYF	TGTGCCACCAGCGGTCAGTCGGATACGCAGTATTTT
TRBV7-9	few	TRBJ1-2	-	CASSFRRVDGYTF	TGTGCCAGCAGCTTTCGAAGAGTGGATGGCTACACCTTC
TRBV7-9	few	TRBJ2-7	-	CASSLAPTYEQYF	TGCGCCAGCAGTCTAGCGCCAACCTACGAGCAGTACTTC
TRBV7-9	-	TRBJ2-6	-	CASSLSRTDNTEAF	TGTGCCAGCAGCTTATCCAGGACGGATAACACTGAAGCTTTC
TRBV10-2	-	TRBJ1-1	-	CASSQELDTEAFF	TGTGCCAGCAGCCAAGAACTCGACACTGAAGCTTTCTTT
TRBV30	-	TRBJ1-6	TRBD1	CAWSVPDRVRSPLHF	TGTGCCTGGAGTGTACCCGACAGGGTTAGGTCACCCCTCCACTTT
TRBV10-3	few	TRBJ1-6	TRBD1	CASSSSTGALHF	TGTGCCAGCAGTAGTTCAACAGGGGCCCTCCACTTT
TRBV4-1	few	TRBJ1-2	TRBD1	CASRSPGQGNYGYTF	TGCGCCAGCAGATCACCGGGACAGGGGAACTATGGCTACACCTTC
TRBV24-1	-	TRBJ1-5	-	CASSPRPGAEDQPQHF	TGTGCCAGCAGTCCCCGACCGGGGGCGGAGGATCAGCCCCAGCATTTT
TRBV2	few	TRBJ1-2	-	CASTGGSSGYTF	TGTGCCAGCACGGGGGGTTCTTCTGGCTACACCTTC
TRBV5-4	many	TRBJ1-5	TRBD1	CASRHTTGRNQPQHF	TGTGCCAGCAGACACACGACAGGGAGGAATCAGCCCCAGCATTTT
TRBV2	few	TRBJ2-7	TRBD1	CASTTGTGFSYEQYF	TGTGCCAGCACCACCGGGACAGGCTTCTCCTACGAGCAGTACTTC
TRBV6-1	-	TRBJ1-5	-	CASNSRRNKDRPYQPQHF	TGTGCCAGCAATTCACGTAGAAACAAAGACAGGCCCTATCAGCCCCAGCATTTT
TRBV9	few	TRBJ1-4	-	CASSHTGPTEKLFF	TGTGCCAGCAGCCATACGGGGCCGACGGAAAAACTGTTTTTT
TRBV24-1	few	TRBJ2-7	-	CATSDGVLWRDEQYF	TGTGCCACCAGTGATGGGGTTTTGTGGAGGGACGAGCAGTACTTC